This T cell receptor beta chain was sequenced in a study of technical replicates of blood from a few donors. The trim removed 4 bases at V and 5 bases at J, leaving 11 bases unmatched. There are 18 residues in the CDR3. In germline, CDR1 is SGHRS, CDR2 YFSETQ. TCRdb's copy holds only in-frame clones and misses some; the assay was immunoSEQ multiplex PCR. The table shows 50,000 to 70,000 clones, with 85% to 95% occurring only once. The clonotype was recovered from a human donor in good health. Some clones in this sample may be carry-over from other donors' samples. The sample was PBMCs. The chain employs TRBV5-1 and TRBJ2-2; 13 bases fit TRBD2. CDR3 DNA: TGCGCCAGCAGCCCGAACGGACTAGCGGGGGCTGGTACCGGGGAGCTGTTTTTT. Translation gives CASSPNGLAGAGTGELFF.